This is a list of T cell receptor beta chains from one sample in a study of T-cell memory formation after mild COVID-19. Each CDR3 protein is one row after TCRdb ran MiXCR on the 5' RACE reads. Among around 180,000 distinct CDR3 sequences listed, around 18% were seen once. The sequenced material came from PBMCs or a T cell subset sorted from them (not recorded which). Receptors were obtained from a man aged 18 to 35 who had mild COVID-19 (a few samples of this study predate the infection). Cell type and time point are not known. Both conserved end residues are trimmed from each CDR3. Each record gives: CDR3 protein, V gene.

AIQGRDYGYT TRBV10-2
ASSYDITGRTGELF TRBV6-5
ASSLELAQETQY TRBV11-2
ASWDRVRTEAF TRBV5-1
ASSPGLRTANNQPQH TRBV4-3
ASSSAGQGGSPLH TRBV7-9
AWTGTGPYEQY TRBV30
ASSPDREGGYT TRBV18
ASSSARRPQH TRBV19
ASSLALGGARNEQF TRBV7-9
ASSWSTSGQPYEQY TRBV5-1
ASSPGPGTGGDQY TRBV5-1
ASSFLATGASKRPQY TRBV12-3/TRBV12-4
ASSSLLRPNEKLF TRBV11-2
ASSPVGGVFLDTQY TRBV4-2
ASSPGDRRSSYEQY TRBV5-8
SARDRVLAPDTQY TRBV20-1
SAPSGGNSPLH TRBV20-1
ASSLEEHGYT TRBV5-1
ASSLVPSRETQY TRBV5-1
ASSRTSGGANEQF TRBV28
ASSQARQANTGELF TRBV4-2
AWSVLSREETQY TRBV30
ASSFNSGASYEQY TRBV7-3
ASQLGRPYEQY TRBV6-5
ASRPDGNEQF TRBV28
ASSSLAGGYTEAF TRBV7-8
ATSTGRNQPQH TRBV24-1
ASSDPRGGRYTDTQY TRBV10-1
ASPGQTLRGELF TRBV27
ASSSRGGPHTDTQY TRBV9
ASSYGRGLVLNQPQH TRBV6-6
AITEGLAGSYNEQF TRBV10-3
ASSREANYGYT TRBV5-1
ASSQRGGGADTQY TRBV7-9
ASSLVGPVSYT TRBV7-9
ASSEQGAPLH TRBV5-1
SASGQGSNQPQH TRBV20-1
ASRAGDSGGELF TRBV6-6
ASSYQGRGTEAF TRBV7-2
ASSHGVGEQF TRBV4-1
ASSQDTVDGYGYT TRBV4-3
ASSVGIGGNTIY TRBV5-1
ASSPGLGPAADTQY TRBV4-2
SATDAGALH TRBV20-1
ASSWDRGGTEAF TRBV5-1
ASSSGTGASTDTQY TRBV5-5
ASSRAPGQGREKLF TRBV4-1
ASSLGRGRSEQF TRBV3-1
ATSPWLLAKNIQY TRBV28
ASSPLLATEAF TRBV7-9
ASSRGNSDTIY TRBV5-1
SAVRRAAGETQY TRBV20-1
ASSEGWRETQY TRBV18
ASSSSGTGAREQY TRBV6-5